This entry features one TCR beta chain sequence. Its specificity is not known. This sample was included in a study of T cell responses to AZD1222 COVID-19 vaccine. TCRdb's table, derived via immunoSEQ multiplex PCR, lists solely in-frame clones and lacks some. The table includes around 130,000 clones, 91% detected once. Notes on the study in general: Regions 160-218 and 743-854 dominated among vaccine-associated CD4 TCRs spanning spike. Every sample of the repertoires postdated the peak T cell response. Rises in breadth and depth of Spike-specific TCRs came after two AZD1222 doses. Clonal diversity was possibly underestimated, and white British individuals and females predominated among donors.

Sequenced material: peripheral blood, taken 28 days after the second dose of the MenACWY control vaccine. This sequence originates from an adult who received the MenACWY meningococcal vaccine as a control.

Here the CDR3 DNA reads TGTGCCAGCAGAACTAGGGAACCCACCGGGGAGCTGTTTTTT. Its protein is CASRTREPTGELFF. The chain joins TRBV6-4 to TRBJ2-2; D may be TRBD2 (5 bases). From germline, CDR1 is MRHNA and CDR2 SNTAGT. Between the trimmed V and J ends, which lost 6 bases and 4 bases, there was a span of 12 bases. This CDR3 comprises 14 residues.